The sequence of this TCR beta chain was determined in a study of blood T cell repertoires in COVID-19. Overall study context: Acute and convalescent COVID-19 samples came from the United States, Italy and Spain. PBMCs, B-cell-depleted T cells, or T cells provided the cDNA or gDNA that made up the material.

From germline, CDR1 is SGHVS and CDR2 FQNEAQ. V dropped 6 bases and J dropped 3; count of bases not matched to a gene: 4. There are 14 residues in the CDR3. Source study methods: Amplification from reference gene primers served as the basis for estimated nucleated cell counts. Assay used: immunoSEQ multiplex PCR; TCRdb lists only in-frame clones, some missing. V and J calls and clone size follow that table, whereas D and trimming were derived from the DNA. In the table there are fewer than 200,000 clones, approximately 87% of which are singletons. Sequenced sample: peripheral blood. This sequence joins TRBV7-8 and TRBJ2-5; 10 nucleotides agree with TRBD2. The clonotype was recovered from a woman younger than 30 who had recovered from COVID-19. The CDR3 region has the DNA TGTGCCAGCAGGCTTCTAGCGGGGGAAGAGACCCAGTACTTC. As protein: CASRLLAGEETQYF. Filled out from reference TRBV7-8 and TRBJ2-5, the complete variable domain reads GAGVSQSPRYKVAKRGQDVALRCDPISGHVSLFWYQQALGQGPEFLTYFQNEAQLDKSGLPSDRFFAERPEGSVSTLKIQRTQQEDSAVYLCASRLLAGEETQYFGPGTRLLVL.